This TCR beta chain came from a study of T cells in Graves' hyperthyroidism and ophthalmopathy. The wider study: Peripheral blood specimens were obtained at initial diagnosis, prior to any treatment.

Broader study findings: In simple terms, a model built on 13 V-J features told ophthalmopathy apart from stable hyperthyroidism.

RNA transcripts yielded amplified TCR beta CDR3 regions. The HTBI primer set served for first-round RT-PCR of the TCR CDR3. One entry per CDR3 protein results from TCRdb running MiXCR on the multiplex PCR reads. Of more than 300,000 distinct CDR3 sequences listed, roughly 13% are singletons. Germline V gene sequence: CDR1 DFQATT, CDR2 SNEGSKA (reference sequence). CDR3 length equals 15 residues. V shed 0 bases and J shed 7 bases, with 16 bases lying between them. This clonotype was counted ten times or more. Antigen specificity is unknown. Sequences were obtained from blood. This chain joins TRBV20-1 and TRBJ1-5; the D gene is possibly TRBD1 (6 bases). The receptor was derived from a woman between 18 and 29 years old with Graves' hyperthyroidism. The CDR3 region is CSARDLRQGNQPQHF. The CDR3 coding sequence is TGCAGTGCTAGAGATCTCCGGCAGGGGAACCAGCCCCAGCATTTT.